The 2 T cell receptor beta chains below come from one sample, sequenced in a study of T cells in Graves' hyperthyroidism and ophthalmopathy. Template material for amplifying TCR beta CDR3 regions consisted of RNA transcripts. The HTBI primer set drove a first-round RT-PCR of the TCR CDR3. TCRdb reprocessed the multiplex PCR reads with MiXCR, giving one entry per CDR3 protein. The data contain around 520,000 distinct CDR3 sequences, approximately 15% of them seen just once; the ten biggest clones take up 15% to 20%. Sequenced: blood. The receptors originated from a woman aged 18 to 35 with Graves' hyperthyroidism.

This clonotype was recorded at least ten times. The V call is TRBV30, the J call TRBJ1-2; D unresolved. Germline values: CDR1 GTSNPN, CDR2 SVGIG (reference sequence). The CDR3 runs to 14 residues. V lost 5 bases and J lost 6, with 19 bases in between. For the CDR3, the DNA is TGTGCCTGGCTGCACCGGGCCTCTCGGGATGGCTACACCTTC. This gives the protein CAWLHRASRDGYTF.

This clonotype has more than one count but fewer than ten. The chain links TRBV20-1 to TRBJ1-4; D remains ambiguous. The V and J ends lost 6 bases and 8 bases respectively, with 13 bases between them. Germline-derived CDR1 and CDR2 are DFQATT and SNEGSKA (reference sequence). The CDR3 is 12 amino acids. The CDR3 protein is CSAAHGEEKLFF. The CDR3 DNA reads as TGCAGTGCGGCCCACGGAGAGGAAAAACTGTTTTTT.